The T cell receptor beta chain under discussion was sequenced for a study of blood T cell repertoires in COVID-19 (TCRdb year 2020). For context, the study as a whole: Samples covering the acute and convalescent phases of COVID-19 were provided by collaborators in the United States, Italy and Spain. The material from the prospective study consisted of cDNA or gDNA derived from T cells, B-cell-depleted T cells, or PBMCs. Deeply sampled blood TCRbeta repertoires from subjects exposed to, actively infected with, or recovered from COVID-19 were included in the dataset. A freely available public database, intended as a resource for researchers studying the immune response to SARS-CoV-2, is where the repertoires were released. Samples came from the ongoing ImmuneRACE study (first 160 participants) plus 1,254 subjects from 6 global collaborators. Sample metadata almost always included a de-identified subject ID, COVID-19 status, age in years and sex. Where available, HLA class I and class II types were taken from metadata supplied by the sample provider and were not determined by assay-based typing.

Enrolling through a virtual design, the prospective study's participants ranged in age from roughly 18 to 90 years and lived across roughly 24 United States geographic areas. To assign participants to cohorts, the prospective study relied on clinical history that participants themselves reported in a screening survey and a study questionnaire. For ImmuneRACE Cohort 3, a participant was defined as recovered based on two consecutive negative NP/OP PCR tests, clearance by a healthcare professional, or resolution of symptoms. In the prospective study, mobile phlebotomists collected whole blood, serum and a nasopharyngeal or oropharyngeal swab from each participant. Participants in the prospective study had the option to provide additional blood draws and questionnaires over a roughly 2-month period. Prospective study blood samples were shipped either frozen or at room temperature before DNA extraction.

The immunoSEQ Assay, a bias-controlled multiplex PCR, was used to amplify TCRbeta CDR3 regions from genomic DNA. In the paper's pipeline: The number of nucleated cells in each sample was estimated by amplification of reference gene primers within the assay. To quantify the absolute abundance of each unique TCRbeta CDR3 rearrangement, sequence reads were collapsed and filtered. For each sample, productive Simpson clonality was calculated as the square root of Simpson's diversity index across productive rearrangements. TCRdb retrieved this table from immuneACCESS and kept in-frame rearrangements only. Not all clones are present; in checked studies, unresolved V genes account for under half, and no reason is known for the remainder. V, J and clone size were drawn from that table, and D and trimming were deduced from the DNA. This sample holds about 330,000 clones; over 80% were observed only once. Over 4.5% of the sample belongs to the ten largest clones.

V is pared back by 7 bases and J by 4 bases, with 16 bases lying between the germline termini. The CDR3 runs 14 amino acids, cysteine and phenylalanine included. The only DNA kept is the CDR3, 42 bases in frame from the first base. Via the germline V gene, CDR1 is MNHEY and CDR2 SVGAGI. This clone has just one count. This clone's antigen is unknown. No much larger clone is present one base from it, and per-base qualities are unavailable. General study outcomes and caveats: How much clinical and demographic metadata was included differed by source and by participant, and the metadata was provided uncurated.

The sequenced material came from PBMCs or T cells enriched from blood (not recorded which). The clonotype originates from a man aged 30 to 39 who had recovered from COVID-19. The V and J genes are TRBV6-5 and TRBJ1-1, and possibly TRBD1, on 5 matching bases. The nucleotides are TGTGCCAGCAAGAACGGTAGGGGACTCACTGAAGCTTTCTTT. The translation is CASKNGRGLTEAFF.